The clone carrying this TCR beta chain was picked up many times. What it recognizes is unknown. Investigators took about 9.1 milliliters of peripheral blood from every donor. This specimen comes from a study of blood T cells in healthy people across ages. Findings and caveats of the study: The fall in TCR beta diversity per million T cells was roughly linear with age. Unknown donor CMV status possibly confounded expanded clonotype changes.

A J-beta primer mix and a sample-barcoded 5' primer were used in a second PCR of roughly 7 to 12 cycles. At least 3 million CDR3-containing paired-end reads were obtained per sample. TCRdb fed the 5' RACE reads into MiXCR, producing one record per CDR3 protein. This sample has more than 800,000 distinct CDR3 sequences, with less than 35% found just once. Trimming took 4 bases from V and 0 from J, leaving 16 bases between them. Germline V gives CDR1 SGHRS, CDR2 YFSETQ. The CDR3 spans 16 residues. The TCR was taken from a woman of 80 years or more in good health. The gene calls are TRBV5-1 and TRBJ1-2; D unresolved. The sample taken for sequencing was blood. CDR3 coding DNA: TGCGCCAGCAGCGCCGCGGTGGGGAAAGCTAACTATGGCTACACCTTC. This gives the protein CASSAAVGKANYGYTF.